The 8 T cell receptor beta chains below all came from one sample that was sequenced in a study of T cells in Graves' hyperthyroidism and ophthalmopathy. Template material for amplifying TCR beta CDR3 regions consisted of RNA transcripts. In the first-round RT-PCR of the TCR CDR3, the HTBI primer set was used. TCRdb used MiXCR to reprocess the multiplex PCR reads, holding one entry per CDR3 protein. The table includes more than 300,000 distinct CDR3 sequences, roughly 13% detected once. Sequencing was done on a sample of blood. Every receptor here comes from a young woman with Graves' hyperthyroidism.

There are many counts of this clonotype. The chain joins TRBV2 to TRBJ2-1, with 12 bases identical to TRBD2. Losses at the gene ends were 5 bases for V and 4 bases for J; bases not matched to a gene: 9. This CDR3 spans 17 amino acids. The V gene's germline CDR1 is SNHLY and CDR2 FYNNEI. This CDR3 reads CASSTLPTSGGYNEQFF. Written as DNA, the CDR3 is TGTGCCAGCAGTACTCTTCCGACTAGCGGGGGATACAATGAGCAGTTCTTC.

Turning to this clonotype: This may arise from a read error, as a much more abundant clone is one base away. The chain links TRBV5-5 to TRBJ2-1, with TRBD2 matching over 9 bases. Germline values: CDR1 SGHKS, CDR2 YYEKEE (reference sequence). Unmatched junction bases numbered 5, after V lost 4 bases and J lost 0 bases. There are 16 residues in the CDR3. CDR3: CASSPGLARSYNEQFF. CDR3 in DNA: TGTGCCAGCAGCCCGGGACTAGCTCGCTCCTACAATGAGCAGTTCTTC.

This clonotype was seen repeatedly, ten times or more. The V gene is TRBV29-1, the J gene TRBJ2-5, with 10 bases aligning to TRBD1. The CDR3 is 13 amino acids. V shed 5 bases, J shed 5 bases, and the junction held 5 bases outside the gene matches. The germline CDR1 and CDR2 sequences are SQVTM and ANQGSEA. CDR3: CSVRQGAGETQYF. The CDR3 DNA reads as TGCAGCGTTCGACAGGGGGCGGGTGAGACCCAGTACTTC.

This clonotype was picked up many times. The chain couples TRBV11-2 to TRBJ2-3, with 11 bases fitting TRBD2. Germline V gene sequence: CDR1 SGHAT, CDR2 FQNNGV. This CDR3 is 17 amino acids long. The ends lost 1 base at V and 3 bases at J; junction bases unmatched: 6. CDR3 in amino acids: CASSLGPSGGLTDTQYF. The DNA for the CDR3 is TGTGCCAGCAGCTTAGGCCCTAGCGGGGGGTTAACAGATACGCAGTATTTT.

This clonotype was seen repeatedly, ten times or more. In DNA form, the CDR3 reads TGTGCCAGCAGTTTCGCCAGGAACACTGAAGCTTTCTTT. It encodes CASSFARNTEAFF. The V and J genes are TRBV27 and TRBJ1-1; D uncertain. Between the trimmed V and J ends, which lost 3 bases and 1 base, there was a span of 6 bases. Germline CDR1 reads MNHEY; CDR2 reads SMNVEV (reference sequence). This CDR3 region has 13 residues.

This clonotype was observed many times. J is TRBJ1-5 and V is TRBV2; weak D call: TRBD1 (6 bases). The CDR3 loop spans 15 amino acids. CDR1 and CDR2 (germline): SNHLY, FYNNEI. V was pared by 7 bases and J by 6 bases, with 19 bases between. In DNA, the CDR3 is TGTGCCAGCATGGAGGGACACCCAACGAGTCAGCCCCAGCATTTT. Protein: CASMEGHPTSQPQHF.

This clonotype was detected ten times or more. The chain recombines TRBV24-1 with TRBJ2-1, with TRBD2 identical over 11 bases. V was pared by 3 bases and J by 0 bases, with 6 bases of the junction left unmatched. The germline V gene has CDR1 KGHDR and CDR2 SFDVKD. The CDR3 loop spans 18 amino acids. This CDR3 is CATSDPGLAESSYNEQFF. Written as DNA, the CDR3 is TGTGCCACCAGTGATCCGGGACTAGCGGAGAGCTCCTACAATGAGCAGTTCTTC.

This clonotype was detected ten times or more. The chain employs TRBV6-1 and TRBJ1-3, with D possibly TRBD1 on 6 matching bases. Trimming shortened V by 7 bases and J by 4 bases, and 26 bases separated the two germline ends. This CDR3 contains 18 residues. Germline V CDR1 and CDR2: MNHNS, SASEGT. The CDR3 sequence is CASTRLGSRGRSGNTIYF. CDR3 DNA sequence: TGTGCCAGCACCCGGCTAGGTTCGCGGGGGCGATCCGGAAACACCATATATTTT.